This TCR beta chain was sequenced during a study of beta chain features in type 1 diabetes. Study conclusions and caveats: A closer apparent resemblance between naive, central memory and Treg TCRB repertoires was seen in patients than in healthy donors. When Type 1 diabetes patients were examined, their TCRB CDR3s proved moderately but significantly shorter in all four CD4+ subsets.

Per germline, CDR1 SQVTM and CDR2 ANQGSEA. The V gene lost 7 bases and the J gene lost 7 bases, with 17 bases spanning the gap. This CDR3 has 13 residues. Comment on this clone: Its antigen is currently unknown.

The investigators reverse transcribed all of the isolated RNA, so they sequenced expressed TCRB transcripts. This table comes from immunoSEQ multiplex PCR, and its TCRdb copy is limited to in-frame clones, with some not included. The sample shows around 260,000 clones, roughly 22% of them seen only once. This clonotype was sampled from a woman aged 40 to 50 with type 1 diabetes. The sample consisted of naive CD4+ T cells from blood. The V gene is TRBV29-1, the J gene TRBJ2-1; TRBD1 might be the D (6 bases). CDR3 amino acids: CSALDSGVNEQFF. The CDR3 nucleotides read TGCAGCGCCCTAGACTCAGGGGTAAATGAGCAGTTCTTC.